What follows describes a single T cell receptor (beta chain). Which antigen it targets is not known. No much larger clone exists at a distance of one base, and base qualities are not known. The data were obtained in a study of primary melanoma T cells and metastatic recurrence (dated by TCRdb to 2019 to 2021). Describing the broader study: The cohort comprised under 250 primary melanomas of stage T2 to T4, with thickness greater than 1 mm. The study tested whether T-cell fraction and T-cell repertoire clonality in primary melanoma tumors predicted patient outcome. The T-cell fraction measured by TCR beta sequencing was weighed against progression-free survival, the clinical outcome chosen for the comparison. Histopathological grading of tumor-infiltrating lymphocytes was compared with the sequencing-derived T-cell fraction. On the study overall, not on this receptor specifically: Progression-free survival was reportedly predicted by the tumor T-cell fraction independently of age, mitotic rate, ulceration and thickness. A T-cell fraction above 20% appeared protective regardless of ulceration status, mitotic rate or nodal disease. Compared with adding any other histopathological variable to tumor thickness, adding T-cell fraction reportedly produced a bigger improvement in progression-free survival prediction. The authors framed an effective T-cell-mediated antitumor response in primary melanoma only as a suggestion, not a demonstrated mechanism.

The library relied on the immunoSEQ multiplex PCR assay. Primary melanoma tumor tissue underwent high-throughput sequencing of the T-cell receptor beta chain. The source study handled its data this way. Among the repertoire analyses were the distribution of insertions and deletions and the sharing of TCRB CDR3 between samples. A gradient-boosted model ranked the predictive value of the T-cell fraction against histopathological variables. The table comes from immuneACCESS by way of TCRdb, which keeps in-frame sequences with V and J called. Part of the clones is missing from these tables; in studies checked, under half for an unresolved V gene and the rest for unknown reasons. That table is the source of V, J and clone size, and D and trimming were worked out from the DNA. The sample table contains around 200 clones; only one count was recorded for 92% of them. The top ten hold more than 10% of the sample.

The patients had surgically resected primary melanoma that was considered potentially curable but at risk of metastatic recurrence. V was cut back by 3 bases and J by 8 bases, leaving a gap of 13 bases between them. The CDR3 contains 13 residues, cysteine and phenylalanine counted. CDR3 DNA is the only sequence kept; it has 39 bases, read in frame from the first base. Sequences LNHDA (CDR1) and SQIVND (CDR2) are obtained from the germline V gene (reference sequence). Sequencing was performed on melanoma tumor tissue. Here the chain combines TRBV19 and TRBJ1-2, with TRBD1 perhaps the D gene, on 5 matching bases. The TCR was taken from a human donor with melanoma. The DNA is TGTGCCAGTAGTATGTGGGGGTCTGAGGGCTACACCTTC. Translated, this gives CASSMWGSEGYTF.